The clone carrying this T cell receptor (beta chain) turned up a few times. Its antigen is still unknown. This sample is drawn from a study of T cells after yellow fever vaccination. Findings and limits, study-wide: The booster saw the reappearance of most primary-vaccination clones (about 95% CD4, about 90% CD8).

In TCRdb, the 5' RACE reads were re-called with MiXCR into one record per CDR3 protein. This table has roughly 400,000 distinct CDR3 sequences, roughly a sixth appearing once. This TCR derives from a man in his late teens or twenties who received the YFV17D yellow fever vaccine. The sample here was PBMCs, taken before the yellow fever booster vaccination.

This CDR3 reads CASSAIQDRDRTDTQYF. In nucleotides, the CDR3 is TGTGCCAGCAGCGCAATTCAGGATCGGGATCGCACAGATACGCAGTATTTT. The J gene is TRBJ2-3, the V gene TRBV7-9; weak D call: TRBD2 (5 bases). The CDR3 is 17 amino acids. The germline V and J ends were trimmed by 5 bases and 1 base, with 19 bases remaining between them. Germline V gene lookup returns CDR1 SEHNR and CDR2 FQNEAQ (reference sequence).